This TCR beta chain is drawn from a study of T cells in Graves' hyperthyroidism and ophthalmopathy. Study-level background: Peripheral blood was collected at initial diagnosis, before any treatment.

This clonotype has at least ten counts. Template material for amplifying TCR beta CDR3 regions consisted of RNA transcripts. HTBI primers were the set used in a first-round RT-PCR of the TCR CDR3. TCRdb analysed the multiplex PCR reads with MiXCR anew, one entry per CDR3 protein. The sample has approximately 610,000 distinct CDR3 sequences; approximately 15% are singletons. V lost 3 bases and J lost 0; bases outside the gene matches: 9. Germline V gives CDR1 LGHDT, CDR2 YNNKEL (reference sequence). CDR3 size: 17 residues. Uncontrolled infection, other autoimmune disease, pregnancy or lactation excluded patients. The study based diagnoses on clinical symptoms, serum thyroxine and TRAb, thyroid ultrasound and orbital computed tomography.

The receptor was isolated from a woman aged 35 to 49 with Graves' ophthalmopathy. Sequencing was carried out using blood. The chain couples TRBV3-1 to TRBJ2-7; 9 bases map to TRBD2. The CDR3 bases are TGTGCCAGCAGCCAGGGGATAGCGGGAGTTGTCTCCTACGAGCAGTACTTC. Its translation is CASSQGIAGVVSYEQYF.